The rows below give T cell receptor beta chains drawn from one sample of a study of cytomegalovirus exposure and HLA in healthy donors. Method: immunoSEQ multiplex PCR; TCRdb's copy keeps in-frame clones and lacks some. Here the sample spans fewer than 140,000 clones, about 75% being singletons. The material sequenced was PBMCs. The source of these receptors is a male donor in good health and CMV-seropositive. Each CDR3 is given with its conserved first and last residue. The D gene is left open where the match is weak. Clone size appears in some rows only: once, few, many, or a class for an expanded clone.

>TRBJ2-7|TRBV5-6|NA|TRBD2
TGTGCCAGCAGCGCTGGACTAGCGGGTCCCGCCTACGAGCAGTACTTC
CASSAGLAGPAYEQYF
>TRBJ1-1|TRBV9|NA|NA
TGTGCCAGCAGCGTAGTCCCAGAGGGGGCTGAAGCTTTCTTT
CASSVVPEGAEAFF
>TRBJ2-2|TRBV4-2|NA|TRBD1
TGTGCCAGCAGCCCCCGTCCGGGGCAGGGGGACACCGGGGAGCTGTTTTTT
CASSPRPGQGDTGELFF
>TRBJ2-1|TRBV30|NA|TRBD2
TGTGCCTGGAGTATAACTAGCGGCTCCTACAATGAGCAGTTCTTC
CAWSITSGSYNEQFF
>TRBJ2-3|TRBV6-4|NA|TRBD1
TGTGCCAGCAGTGACACAGGGGGCGGCACAGATACGCAGTATTTT
CASSDTGGGTDTQYF
>TRBJ2-4|TRBV19|NA|NA
TGTGCCAGTAGTATCGCCCCCCGGGAGCAAAACATTCAGTACTTC
CASSIAPREQNIQYF
>TRBJ1-1|TRBV5-4|NA|TRBD1
TGTGCCAGCAGCCCCGGACAGGGAGCCACTGAAGCTTTCTTT
CASSPGQGATEAFF
>TRBJ2-7|TRBV7-2|NA|TRBD2
TGTGCCAGCAGCACCCGACTAGCGGGACCCTACGAGCAGTACTTC
CASSTRLAGPYEQYF
>TRBJ2-7|TRBV4-2|NA|TRBD2
TGTGCCAGCAGCCGCAACATAGCGGGCAGCTCCTACGAGCAGTACTTC
CASSRNIAGSSYEQYF
>TRBJ1-6|TRBV7-9|NA|TRBD1
TGTGCCAGCAGCTCCCGACAGGGTAATTCACCCCTCCACTTT
CASSSRQGNSPLHF
>TRBJ1-1|TRBV27|few|TRBD1
TGTGCCAGCAGTTCCCGACGGACAGGGAACACTGAAGCTTTCTTT
CASSSRRTGNTEAFF
>TRBJ2-1|TRBV29-1|NA|NA
TGCAGCGTTGAAGATCCAGCCACCGGCGGTGGAGAGCAGTTCTTC
CSVEDPATGGGEQFF
>TRBJ2-1|TRBV13|few|TRBD2
TGTGCCAGCAGCCTCCTAGCGGGGGGGTCTTATGATGAGCAGTTCTTC
CASSLLAGGSYDEQFF
>TRBJ2-1|TRBV5-1|NA|TRBD2
TGCGCCAGCAGTTGGACTAGCGGGAGTACCAATGAGCAGTTCTTC
CASSWTSGSTNEQFF
>TRBJ2-5|TRBV11-2|NA|TRBD2
TGTGCCAGCAGCTTTGGGACTAGCGGGGGGGCCCGAGAGACCCAGTACTTC
CASSFGTSGGARETQYF
>TRBJ2-7|TRBV9|NA|TRBD2
TGTGCCAGCAGCGTAGGGGACTATTCTACCTACGAGCAGTACTTC
CASSVGDYSTYEQYF
>TRBJ1-2|TRBV4-2|NA|NA
TGTGCCAGCAGCCAAGAGTCCACACGCTATGGCTACACCTTC
CASSQESTRYGYTF
>TRBJ2-7|TRBV5-1|once|TRBD2
TGCGCCAGCAGCCCGGGGGCCAGCGGGGGGGACGAGCAGTACTTC
CASSPGASGGDEQYF
>TRBJ2-7|TRBV5-5|NA|NA
TGTGCCAGCAGCTTGAATGTGCCCAGCTACGAGCAGTACTTC
CASSLNVPSYEQYF
>TRBJ2-1|TRBV10-3|NA|TRBD1
TGTGCCATCAGTGAGTCGACAGGGATGAATGAGCAGTTCTTC
CAISESTGMNEQFF
>TRBJ2-1|TRBV6-5|NA|TRBD2
TGTGCCAGCAGTTATTTGACTAGCGGGAGGGCCACTGAGCAGTTCTTC
CASSYLTSGRATEQFF
>TRBJ1-5|TRBV28|NA|TRBD1
TGTGCCACCATACCAGCCGGGACAGGGGGGTATCAGCCCCAGCATTTT
CATIPAGTGGYQPQHF
>TRBJ1-2|TRBV7-8|few|NA
TGTGCCAGCAGCCCCCGGGTGACAGCAACTAACTATGGCTACACCTTC
CASSPRVTATNYGYTF
>TRBJ2-2|TRBV9|NA|NA
TGTGCCAGCAGGCCCCAGGGGACCGCGAACACCGGGGAGCTGTTTTTT
CASRPQGTANTGELFF
>TRBJ2-7|TRBV5-6|NA|TRBD2
TGTGCCAGCAGCTTGGCGACTAGCGGGGGGGCCTCCTACGAGCAGTACTTC
CASSLATSGGASYEQYF
>TRBJ1-4|TRBV4-3|NA|NA
TGCGCCAGCAGCCGAGATCGAGGGATGTTTGAAAAACTGTTTTTT
CASSRDRGMFEKLFF
>TRBJ2-3|TRBV14|NA|NA
TGTGCCAGCAGCCAAGATCTAGTCGTTGATACGCAGTATTTT
CASSQDLVVDTQYF
>TRBJ1-4|TRBV4-1|NA|TRBD1
TGCGCCAGCAGCCAAGATAGGGGGCCTAATGAAAAACTGTTTTTT
CASSQDRGPNEKLFF
>TRBJ2-3|TRBV19|NA|TRBD2
TGTGCCAGTACCTTCGGGGGGGGCGTTGGAGATACGCAGTATTTT
CASTFGGGVGDTQYF
>TRBJ2-5|TRBV6-6|NA|NA
TGTGCCAGCAGTCCCGGCGGCGGTCGGAAGGAGACCCAGTACTTC
CASSPGGGRKETQYF
>TRBJ1-1|TRBV6-5|NA|TRBD1
TGTGCCAGCAGCCGAGACAGGGGGAACACTGAAGCTTTCTTT
CASSRDRGNTEAFF
>TRBJ1-5|TRBV4-3|few|TRBD1
TGCGCCAGCAGCCAAGGGGGACAGATCAATCAGCCCCAGCATTTT
CASSQGGQINQPQHF
>TRBJ2-7|TRBV7-9|NA|TRBD1
TGTGCCAGCAGTAGAACTGGTGGGGACAGGGTGTACGAGCAGTACTTC
CASSRTGGDRVYEQYF
>TRBJ2-5|TRBV9|NA|NA
TGTGCCAGCAGCGTAGAAGGGAGCACCCAGGGGGAGACCCAGTACTTC
CASSVEGSTQGETQYF
>TRBJ2-1|TRBV27|few|TRBD2
TGTGCCAGCGGGGAGACTAGCGGGGGGAACAATGAGCAGTTCTTC
CASGETSGGNNEQFF
>TRBJ2-7|TRBV18|NA|NA
TGTGCCAGCGGGGCAGATTTCTACGAGCAGTACTTC
CASGADFYEQYF
>TRBJ2-2|TRBV7-2|NA|TRBD2
TGTGCCAGCAGCGCGTGGACTAGCTTCACCGGGGAGCTGTTTTTT
CASSAWTSFTGELFF
>TRBJ2-6|TRBV6-1|NA|NA
TGTGCCAGCAGGGAGGGGGCTTCTGGGGCCAACGTCCTGACTTTC
CASREGASGANVLTF
>TRBJ2-4|TRBV7-2|NA|NA
TGTGCCAGCAGCGTTGGACTAGCCAAAAACATTCAGTACTTC
CASSVGLAKNIQYF
>TRBJ1-5|TRBV27|NA|TRBD1
TGTGCCAGCAGTCAGAACAGGGGAAGTCAGCCCCAGCATTTT
CASSQNRGSQPQHF
>TRBJ1-1|TRBV27|NA|NA
TGTGCCAGCAGGCAGGGGTCGAAGGTTACTGAAGCTTTCTTT
CASRQGSKVTEAFF
>TRBJ1-4|TRBV25-1|NA|TRBD1
TGTGCCAGCGAAACAGGGGTCCATGAAAAACTGTTTTTT
CASETGVHEKLFF
>TRBJ2-7|TRBV5-6|NA|TRBD2
TGTGCCAGCAGCTTGGCCGGGGGGGTTGGGGAGCAGTACTTC
CASSLAGGVGEQYF
>TRBJ2-7|TRBV28|NA|TRBD1
TGTGCCAGCAGTACTCCAGGGACAGGGCTCTACGAGCAGTACTTC
CASSTPGTGLYEQYF
>TRBJ1-2|TRBV28|NA|TRBD1
TGTGCCAGCATGGGGGCCGGGACAGGGGGAAGCTATGGCTACACCTTC
CASMGAGTGGSYGYTF
>TRBJ1-5|TRBV28|NA|NA
TGTGCCAGCACCCAAACAAGTCAGCCCCAGCATTTT
CASTQTSQPQHF
>TRBJ1-4|TRBV2|NA|TRBD1
TGTGCCAGCAGAACCTGGACAGGGGGCCACGAAAAACTGTTTTTT
CASRTWTGGHEKLFF
>TRBJ1-5|TRBV6-1|NA|TRBD1
TGTGCCAGCAGGGGCAGGACAGGGGACAATCAGCCCCAGCATTTT
CASRGRTGDNQPQHF
>TRBJ2-1|TRBV6-5|medium-sized|NA
TGTGCCAGCAGTTCCTTCCTCAATGAGCAGTTCTTC
CASSSFLNEQFF
>TRBJ1-5|TRBV27|NA|NA
TGTGCCAGCAGTTTATGGGCCACGGCAGGGGACGATCAGCCCCAGCATTTT
CASSLWATAGDDQPQHF
>TRBJ1-5|TRBV7-8|NA|TRBD1
TGTGCCAGCAGCTTAAGGGACAGAGGGAATCAGCCCCAGCATTTT
CASSLRDRGNQPQHF
>TRBJ2-7|TRBV5-6|NA|NA
TGTGCCAGCAGCCTAGGGGGGGGCTTCAACTACGAGCAGTACTTC
CASSLGGGFNYEQYF
>TRBJ1-4|TRBV7-9|NA|NA
TGTGCCAGCAGCCACAGGGATGATAGTGAAAAACTGTTTTTT
CASSHRDDSEKLFF
>TRBJ2-7|TRBV7-3|NA|NA
TGTGCCAGCAGCTTAAACAGGGCAATTGCCAACGAGCAGTACTTC
CASSLNRAIANEQYF
>TRBJ2-1|TRBV27|NA|TRBD2
TGTGCCAGCAGTTTACTAGCGGGAGTCCCCAATGAGCAGTTCTTC
CASSLLAGVPNEQFF
>TRBJ2-5|TRBV4-2|NA|TRBD2
TGTGCCAGCAGCCAAAGGGGACTAGCGGGGGAAGAGACCCAGTACTTC
CASSQRGLAGEETQYF